This entry is about one T cell receptor beta chain. Following extraction, RNA underwent reverse transcription to cDNA, which served as the sequencing template. Data came from immunoSEQ multiplex PCR; TCRdb stores just in-frame clones and leaves some out. This table has about 150,000 clones, 58% appearing once. This sample is drawn from a study of CD8+ T cells in alopecia areata. Study-wide context: At a dose of 5 to 10 mg twice daily, oral tofacitinib was given to treated patients. Tofacitinib continued for 6 to 18 months and was then withheld for 6 months.

Alopecia areata patients had lesional scalp punch biopsies and peripheral blood taken from them. Sorted out of PBMCs were CD4+ T cells and CD8+ T cells. Trimming took 1 base from V and 2 from J, leaving 12 bases between them. Per the germline V gene, CDR1 is SQVTM and CDR2 is ANQGSEA. The CDR3 covers 14 residues. The V gene is TRBV29-1, the J gene TRBJ2-7, with D perhaps matching TRBD1 or TRBD2 (5 bases each). Sequences were derived from CD4+ T cells sorted from blood, sampled at week 0. The receptor comes from a human donor with alopecia areata. The CDR3 sequence is CSVEAPGRPYEQYF. The CDR3 nucleotides read TGCAGCGTTGAAGCACCGGGACGTCCCTACGAGCAGTACTTC.